Listed here are 19 T cell receptor beta chains from one sample, sequenced in a study of shared clonotypes between healthy human individuals. The method was immunoSEQ multiplex PCR; TCRdb's version includes in-frame clones alone and lacks a portion of them. This sample yields 2 million to 3 million clones, of which 93% are seen a single time; roughly 0.39% belongs to the top ten. The sequenced sample consisted of naive CD4+ T cells from PBMCs. The subset: CD45RA+ positively selected. The receptors were gathered from a man between 18 and 35 years old in good health. Some clones in this sample may be carry-over from other donors' samples.

The chain carries TRBV11-2 and TRBJ2-4; a possible D gene is TRBD1 (6 bases). The CDR3 has 16 amino acids. The V end lost 5 bases, the J end lost 9 bases, and 23 bases lay between the germline ends. The germline V gene encodes CDR1 SGHAT and CDR2 FQNNGV. The CDR3: CASSPGDGSSFGIQYF. The CDR3, as DNA: TGTGCCAGCAGCCCAGGGGACGGATCTAGCTTTGGCATTCAGTACTTC.

This chain links TRBV30 with TRBJ2-7; possible D gene TRBD1, 6 bases. The CDR3 has 16 amino acids. CDR1 is GTSNPN, CDR2 SVGIG, per germline (reference sequence). Trimming removed 0 bases from V and 0 bases from J, with 15 bases in between. The CDR3 region has the DNA TGTGCCTGGAGTGTAACCAGGACAGACATCTCCTACGAGCAGTACTTC. This gives the protein CAWSVTRTDISYEQYF.

CDR3 amino acids: CASSLVGGHCTF. CDR3 nucleotide sequence: TGCGCCAGCAGCTTGGTAGGAGGGCACTGCACCTTC. The rearrangement uses TRBV5-1 and TRBJ1-2; no definite D call. With 0 bases removed from V and 13 bases from J, the gap between germline ends came to 13 bases. Germline V gene sequence: CDR1 SGHRS, CDR2 YFSETQ. The length of the CDR3 is 12 residues.

Here the CDR3 reads CASKTGPTNYEQYF. As DNA, the CDR3 is TGTGCCAGCAAAACTGGACCGACTAACTACGAGCAGTACTTC. V gene TRBV6-5 combines with J gene TRBJ2-5, with D possibly TRBD2 on 5 matching bases. With the DNA end fitting TRBJ2-7 better, the J assignment may be wrong. This CDR3 has 14 amino acids. Germline values: CDR1 MNHEY, CDR2 SVGAGI.

As concerns this clone: The same CDR3 arises from other DNA sequences in this sample as well. Here the CDR3 reads CSVTRNTEAFF. The DNA for the CDR3 is TGCAGCGTTACTAGGAACACTGAAGCTTTCTTT. The chain carries TRBV29-1 and TRBJ1-1, with no clear D. V was pared by 5 bases and J by 1 base, with 5 bases between. The CDR3 sequence is 11 residues long. Germline lookup yields CDR1 SQVTM and CDR2 ANQGSEA.

The chain uses TRBV5-1 and TRBJ2-1; perhaps D is TRBD1 or TRBD2 (5 bases each). Per germline, CDR1 SGHRS and CDR2 YFSETQ. This CDR3 is 14 amino acids long. V was cut by 1 base and J by 8 bases, with 13 bases left in between. CDR3 region: CASSLQFGDHEQFF. The CDR3, as DNA: TGCGCCAGCAGCTTGCAGTTCGGGGACCATGAGCAGTTCTTC.

The J gene is TRBJ2-7, the V gene TRBV7-8; D is possibly TRBD1 or TRBD2 (5 bases each). There are 15 residues in the CDR3. Deletions cut 1 base from V and 2 bases from J, with 12 bases between. CDR1 SGHVS and CDR2 FQNEAQ come from the germline V gene. This chain's CDR3 is CASSLDGWGTYEQYF. DNA of the CDR3: TGTGCCAGCAGCTTAGATGGTTGGGGGACCTACGAGCAGTACTTC.

This clone was counted once. The chain recombines TRBV5-1 with TRBJ2-7; no reliable D call. The V end lost 0 bases, the J end lost 6 bases, and 7 bases lay between the germline ends. The CDR3 is 12 amino acids. Germline CDR1 SGHRS, CDR2 YFSETQ. The CDR3 region is CASSLDQSEQYF. The CDR3 DNA reads TGCGCCAGCAGCTTGGATCAAAGCGAGCAGTACTTC.

As concerns this clone: The same CDR3 arises from other DNA sequences in this sample as well. The J gene is TRBJ1-1, the V gene TRBV29-1; no clear D gene. Trimming cost V 6 bases and J 2 bases, with 13 bases left between them. The germline CDR1 and CDR2 sequences are SQVTM and ANQGSEA. The CDR3 totals 13 residues. CDR3 nucleotide sequence: TGCAGCGTGGGTGGGGTCCTCAACACTGAAGCTTTCTTT. Translating it yields CSVGGVLNTEAFF.

The rearrangement links TRBV7-6 to TRBJ2-7, with D perhaps TRBD1 (5 bases). Germline-derived CDR1 and CDR2 are SGHVS and FNYEAQ. The CDR3 length is 14 residues. V lost 1 base to trimming and J lost 4 bases, with 11 bases between them. CDR3 bases: TGTGCCAGCAGCTTAGATCAGGGAAGGTACGAGCAGTACTTC. Amino acid sequence: CASSLDQGRYEQYF.

V and J are TRBV6-5 and TRBJ1-6, with D uncertain. The germline V and J ends were trimmed by 6 bases and 7 bases, with 10 bases remaining between them. The CDR3 contains 13 residues. Germline values: CDR1 MNHEY, CDR2 SVGAGI. Written as DNA, the CDR3 is TGTGCCAGCAGAGGAAGGGAAAATTCACCCCTCCACTTT. Protein product: CASRGRENSPLHF.

This chain uses TRBV7-6 with TRBJ2-6; TRBD1 matches at 7 bases. Trimming cost V 5 bases and J 0 bases; bases outside gene matches: 10. There are 18 residues in the CDR3. Germline V CDR1 and CDR2: SGHVS, FNYEAQ. The CDR3 sequence is CASSAAGTASSGANVLTF. CDR3 DNA: TGTGCCAGCAGCGCAGCCGGGACAGCGAGCTCTGGGGCCAACGTCCTGACTTTC.

The count of this clone is one. The chain couples TRBV7-2 to TRBJ2-7; TRBD2 is a possible D gene (6 bases). CDR3 length: 16 amino acids. Germline loops: CDR1 SGHTA, CDR2 FQGNSA. The V gene lost 2 bases and the J gene lost 4 bases, with 18 bases spanning the gap. The CDR3 DNA is TGTGCCAGCAGCTTATCATTGACTAGTATGAGGTACGAGCAGTACTTC. Protein product: CASSLSLTSMRYEQYF.

The rearrangement uses TRBV28 and TRBJ1-6, with 8 nucleotides matching TRBD1. CDR1 and CDR2 from the germline V gene are MDHEN and SYDVKM. The CDR3 spans 14 residues. V lost 5 bases and J lost 9; bases outside the gene matches: 6. Here the CDR3 reads CASSTTDRVSPLHF. The DNA of the CDR3 is TGTGCCAGCAGTACAACGGACAGGGTTTCACCCCTCCACTTT.

The chain links TRBV9 to TRBJ2-7; D remains ambiguous. Trimming cost V 1 base and J 6 bases, with 14 bases left between them. The CDR3 runs 14 residues. CDR1 and CDR2 (germline): SGDLS, YYNGEE. CDR3 nucleotides: TGTGCCAGCAGCGTATCCTCGACCGCCACCGAGCAGTACTTC. Translation gives CASSVSSTATEQYF.

The rearrangement links TRBV30 to TRBJ2-7; 7 nucleotides line up with TRBD1. Germline CDR1 GTSNPN, CDR2 SVGIG (reference sequence). CDR3 length: 13 amino acids. V lost 7 bases and J lost 1; bases outside the gene matches: 7. The CDR3 DNA follows: TGTGCCTCCTCGACAGGGTCGTCCTACGAGCAGTACTTC. This translates into CASSTGSSYEQYF.

This chain links TRBV7-9 with TRBJ2-5; D is uncertain. The CDR3 contains 12 residues. Trimming shortened V by 6 bases and J by 3 bases, and 8 bases separated the two germline ends. CDR1 and CDR2 from the germline V gene are SEHNR and FQNEAQ (reference sequence). CDR3 in amino acids: CASRRLEETQYF. CDR3 coding DNA: TGTGCCAGCAGGCGACTGGAAGAGACCCAGTACTTC.

The V call is TRBV18, the J call TRBJ1-1, with TRBD1 as a possible D gene (6 bases). Trimming removed 3 bases from V and 8 bases from J, with 28 bases in between. CDR1 and CDR2 (germline): KGHSH, LQKENI. The CDR3 totals 18 residues. The CDR3 DNA sequence: TGTGCCAGCTCACCGTGGGTCCCCTGGGACACCCGGGTGACCGAAGCTTTCTTT. It codes for CASSPWVPWDTRVTEAFF.

This chain uses TRBV7-2 with TRBJ2-3; 10 bases are a match to TRBD1. The germline CDR1 and CDR2 sequences are SGHTA and FQGNSA. This CDR3 contains 15 residues. Trimming took 5 bases from V and 5 from J; bases not matched to a gene: 7. CDR3 sequence reads: CASSQSTGGGDTQYF. For the CDR3, the DNA is TGTGCCAGCAGCCAATCGACAGGGGGCGGAGATACGCAGTATTTT.